The 19 T cell receptor beta chains given below trace back to one sample, sequenced in a study of cytomegalovirus exposure and HLA in healthy donors. Generated by immunoSEQ multiplex PCR, the TCRdb table keeps only in-frame clones and is missing some. The sample contains roughly 270,000 clones, around 89% of which appear only once. The material sequenced was PBMCs. The receptors here all came from a woman between 18 and 29 years old in good health and CMV-seronegative.

The V gene is TRBV18, the J gene TRBJ1-4; D remains unclear. The V gene lost 3 bases and the J gene lost 4 bases, with 12 bases spanning the gap. CDR1 KGHSH and CDR2 LQKENI come from the germline V gene. This CDR3 contains 15 residues. The CDR3 loop is CASSPSSRNNEKLFF. For the CDR3, the DNA is TGTGCCAGCTCACCTTCCTCCAGAAATAATGAAAAACTGTTTTTT.

The gene calls are TRBV29-1 and TRBJ1-5, with 10 bases lining up with TRBD1. CDR3 length: 14 residues. J was trimmed by 3 bases and V by 4 bases; bases with no gene match: 3. CDR1 SQVTM and CDR2 ANQGSEA come from the germline V gene. The CDR3 DNA reads TGCAGCGTTGGGGGGACAGGGGTCAATCAGCCCCAGCATTTT. It encodes CSVGGTGVNQPQHF.

The chain carries TRBV7-9 and TRBJ2-1, with 7 bases matching TRBD2. The length of the CDR3 is 15 residues. From germline, CDR1 is SEHNR and CDR2 FQNEAQ (reference sequence). V lost 3 bases to trimming and J lost 7 bases; unmatched junction nucleotides: 9. The CDR3 here is CASSFVSSGENEQFF. CDR3 in DNA: TGTGCCAGCAGCTTTGTCTCTAGCGGAGAAAATGAGCAGTTCTTC.

This chain links TRBV5-5 with TRBJ2-7, with a weak D call TRBD2 (6 bases). Trimming took 0 bases from V and 2 from J, leaving 18 bases between them. Germline CDR1 reads SGHKS; CDR2 reads YYEKEE (reference sequence). CDR3 length: 17 amino acids. CDR3 nucleotides: TGTGCCAGCAGCTTGGGGGCTAGCGATCCGCGGCCCTACGAGCAGTACTTC. Translation: CASSLGASDPRPYEQYF.

This clone was recorded once. This chain uses TRBV6-6 with TRBJ2-3; TRBD1 might be the D (6 bases). V was cut by 0 bases and J by 2 bases, with 9 bases left in between. Germline V gene data show CDR1 as MNHNY and CDR2 as SVGAGI (reference sequence). The CDR3 extends over 15 amino acids. For the CDR3, the DNA is TGTGCCAGCAGTTACTCGTGGGACAACACAGATACGCAGTATTTT. Translated: CASSYSWDNTDTQYF.

This sequence joins TRBV7-8 and TRBJ2-5; TRBD2 matches at 9 bases. The CDR3 is made up of 17 amino acids. CDR1 is SGHVS and CDR2 is FQNEAQ in the germline V gene. V lost 5 bases and J lost 4; bases outside the gene matches: 14. CDR3 sequence (DNA): TGTGCCAGCAGCCCCGGTCGTGGCGGGAGGGCCTCAGAGACCCAGTACTTC. This encodes CASSPGRGGRASETQYF. The variable domain in full, with the rest retrieved from reference TRBV7-8 and TRBJ2-5, is GAGVSQSPRYKVAKRGQDVALRCDPISGHVSLFWYQQALGQGPEFLTYFQNEAQLDKSGLPSDRFFAERPEGSVSTLKIQRTQQEDSAVYLCASSPGRGGRASETQYFGPGTRLLVL.

This clone has only one observation. This chain joins TRBV7-9 and TRBJ2-7, with TRBD2 matching 10 bases. V lost 2 bases to trimming and J lost 2 bases; unmatched junction nucleotides: 3. The CDR3 spans 15 residues. CDR1 and CDR2 (germline): SEHNR, FQNEAQ (reference sequence). In DNA form, the CDR3 reads TGTGCCAGCAGCTTAATCCTAGCGGGAGCCTACGAGCAGTACTTC. It translates to CASSLILAGAYEQYF.

V is TRBV28 and J is TRBJ2-1; weak D call: TRBD2 (6 bases). The CDR3 runs 13 residues. The germline V and J ends were trimmed by 5 bases and 9 bases, with 14 bases remaining between them. CDR1 and CDR2 (germline): MDHEN, SYDVKM. CDR3 amino acids: CASSPGAGLEQFF. Here the CDR3 DNA reads TGTGCCAGCAGTCCCGGGGCGGGACTTGAGCAGTTCTTC.

The rearrangement joins TRBV5-4 to TRBJ2-2; 10 bases are a match to TRBD2. The ends lost 2 bases at V and 6 bases at J; junction bases unmatched: 7. The germline V gene encodes CDR1 SGHNT and CDR2 YYREEE (reference sequence). The CDR3 runs to 16 residues. The CDR3 loop reads CASSLSGRAIAGELFF. DNA for the CDR3: TGTGCCAGCAGCTTAAGCGGGAGGGCCATCGCCGGGGAGCTGTTTTTT.

This chain uses TRBV28 with TRBJ1-4, with 10 bases that match TRBD1. Germline V gene data show CDR1 as MDHEN and CDR2 as SYDVKM. The V segment lost 6 bases and the J segment 7 bases; nucleotides outside the gene matches: 8. This CDR3 comprises 15 residues. CDR3 sequence reads: CASRGGDRGSEKLFF. The DNA for the CDR3 is TGTGCCAGCAGGGGGGGGGACAGGGGAAGTGAAAAACTGTTTTTT.

The V call is TRBV6-5, the J call TRBJ2-1, with D uncertain. This CDR3 contains 11 residues. Trimming took 2 bases from V and 14 from J, leaving 10 bases between them. CDR1 is MNHEY, CDR2 SVGAGI, per germline. The CDR3 loop reads CASSYGQVKFF. The CDR3 nucleotides read TGTGCCAGCAGTTACGGGCAGGTTAAGTTCTTC.

The chain uses TRBV28 and TRBJ1-5; 10 bases are a match to TRBD1. The V gene end was trimmed by 5 bases and the J gene end by 6 bases; junction bases not matched to a gene: 7. The CDR3 spans 15 residues. Germline V gives CDR1 MDHEN, CDR2 SYDVKM. The CDR3 nucleotides are TGTGCCAGCAGTCCATGGGACAGGGGCGTTCAGCCCCAGCATTTT. Translation gives CASSPWDRGVQPQHF.

This rearrangement joins TRBV27 to TRBJ1-6; D ambiguous. V lost 2 bases and J lost 10, with 6 bases in between. The CDR3 is 12 residues long. Germline CDR1 and CDR2: MNHEY and SMNVEV (reference sequence). The CDR3 here is CASSLIGSPLHF. CDR3 nucleotides: TGTGCCAGCAGTTTAATTGGCTCACCCCTCCACTTT.

This chain connects TRBV19 to TRBJ1-5; no clear D gene. The CDR3 covers 15 residues. The ends were cut back, 3 bases at V and 4 bases at J, with 13 bases in the middle. Germline CDR1 is LNHDA and CDR2 is SQIVND (reference sequence). Written as DNA, the CDR3 is TGTGCCAGTAGTATTCAACCACTTTTGAATCAGCCCCAGCATTTT. Translation: CASSIQPLLNQPQHF.

This clone was detected only once. This chain uses TRBV6-6 with TRBJ1-5, with a tentative D call TRBD1 (6 bases). This CDR3 spans 14 amino acids. The V end lost 8 bases, the J end lost 3 bases, and 14 bases lay between the germline ends. Germline-derived CDR1 and CDR2 are MNHNY and SVGAGI (reference sequence). Here the CDR3 reads CASDSGQFNQPQHF. The CDR3, as DNA: TGTGCCAGCGATTCCGGACAGTTCAATCAGCCCCAGCATTTT.

The chain links TRBV5-1 to TRBJ1-5, with D perhaps TRBD1 (5 bases). The CDR3 consists of 15 residues. Germline lookup yields CDR1 SGHRS and CDR2 YFSETQ. Trimming cost V 2 bases and J 0 bases, with 9 bases left between them. This CDR3 is CASSLDSHSNQPQHF. The CDR3, as DNA: TGCGCCAGCAGCTTAGACAGCCATAGCAATCAGCCCCAGCATTTT.

The chain links TRBV9 to TRBJ2-5, with D possibly being TRBD2 (5 bases). Trimming took 3 bases from V and 5 from J, leaving 14 bases between them. There are 14 residues in the CDR3. The V gene's germline CDR1 is SGDLS and CDR2 YYNGEE. The CDR3 region is CASSEGLSRETQYF. The CDR3 bases are TGTGCCAGCAGCGAAGGACTTTCCAGGGAGACCCAGTACTTC.

The V call is TRBV6-1, the J call TRBJ2-6; maybe TRBD1 (5 bases). Trimming left V 2 bases short and J 0 bases short, with 17 bases between. This CDR3 has 19 amino acids. CDR1 and CDR2 from the germline V gene are MNHNS and SASEGT. The CDR3, as DNA: TGTGCCAGCAGTGAATATCTAGACAGCCCAGGCTCTGGGGCCAACGTCCTGACTTTC. Translating it yields CASSEYLDSPGSGANVLTF.

The chain uses TRBV5-1 and TRBJ2-1, with 11 bases that match TRBD2. The CDR3 loop spans 18 amino acids. With 0 bases clipped from V and 2 bases from J, the junction kept 7 bases outside the gene matches. The germline V gene encodes CDR1 SGHRS and CDR2 YFSETQ. CDR3 protein: CASSLGLAGPNTYNEQFF. CDR3 nucleotides: TGCGCCAGCAGCTTGGGACTAGCGGGACCCAACACCTACAATGAGCAGTTCTTC.